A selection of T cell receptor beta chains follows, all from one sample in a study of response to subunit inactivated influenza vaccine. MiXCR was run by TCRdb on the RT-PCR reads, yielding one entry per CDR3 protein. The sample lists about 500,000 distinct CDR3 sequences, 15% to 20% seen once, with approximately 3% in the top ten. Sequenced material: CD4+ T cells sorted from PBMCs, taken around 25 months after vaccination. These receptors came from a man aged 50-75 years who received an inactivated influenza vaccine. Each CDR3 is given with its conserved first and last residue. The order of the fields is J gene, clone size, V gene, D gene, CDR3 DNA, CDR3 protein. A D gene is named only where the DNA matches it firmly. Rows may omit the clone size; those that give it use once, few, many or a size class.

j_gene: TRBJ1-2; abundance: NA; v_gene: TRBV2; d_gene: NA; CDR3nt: TGTGCCAGCAGTGTTGGAGCAGGGTTTAACTATGGCTACACCTTC; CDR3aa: CASSVGAGFNYGYTF
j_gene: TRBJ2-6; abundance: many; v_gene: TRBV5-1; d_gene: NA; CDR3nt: TGCGCCAGCAGCTTGAGGGGGTTGAGAGGGGCCAACGTCCTGACTTTC; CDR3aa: CASSLRGLRGANVLTF
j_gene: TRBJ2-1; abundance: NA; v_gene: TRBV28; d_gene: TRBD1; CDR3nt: TGTGCCAGCATTACCGGGACAGGGGCCTACAATGAGCAGTTCTTC; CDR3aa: CASITGTGAYNEQFF
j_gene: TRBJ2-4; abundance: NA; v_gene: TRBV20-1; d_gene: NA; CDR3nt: TGCAGTGCTTCCCTCCGGGATATCCGGAACATTCAGTACTTC; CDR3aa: CSASLRDIRNIQYF
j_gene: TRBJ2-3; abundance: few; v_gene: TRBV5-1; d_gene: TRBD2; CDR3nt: TGCGCCAGCATCGGACTGGCGGGAGGGCAAGATACGCAGTATTTT; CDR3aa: CASIGLAGGQDTQYF
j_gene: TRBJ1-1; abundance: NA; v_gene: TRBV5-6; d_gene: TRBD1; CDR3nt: TGTGCCAGCAGCTTGGTAGGGACAGGGACTACTGAAGCTTTCTTT; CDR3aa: CASSLVGTGTTEAFF
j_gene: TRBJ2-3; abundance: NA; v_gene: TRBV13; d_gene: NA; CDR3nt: TGTGCCAGCCTCGGGCGAGCTAGCACAGATACGCAGTATTTT; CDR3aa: CASLGRASTDTQYF
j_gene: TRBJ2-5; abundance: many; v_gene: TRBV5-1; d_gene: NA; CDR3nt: TGCGCCAGTGCCACCCCGCCCCAAGAGACCCAGTACTTC; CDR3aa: CASATPPQETQYF
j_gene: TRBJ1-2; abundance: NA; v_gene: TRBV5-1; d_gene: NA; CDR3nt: TGCGCCAGCAGCTTGGCCCCCACAGGAATCCCATATGGCTACACCTTC; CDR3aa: CASSLAPTGIPYGYTF
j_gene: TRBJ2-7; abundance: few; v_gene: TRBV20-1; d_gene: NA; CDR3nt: TGCAGTGCTAGCGAGGGGTCCACCACCTACGAGCAGTACTTC; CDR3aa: CSASEGSTTYEQYF
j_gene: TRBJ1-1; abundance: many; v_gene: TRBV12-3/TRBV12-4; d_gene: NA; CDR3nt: TGTGCCAGCAGTTTTTTTGGGGCCATGAACACTGAAGCTTTCTTT; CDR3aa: CASSFFGAMNTEAFF
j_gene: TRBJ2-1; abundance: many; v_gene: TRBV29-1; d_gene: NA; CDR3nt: TGCAGCGTCGAACAATCCGACAGACTCAATGAGCAGTTCTTC; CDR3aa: CSVEQSDRLNEQFF
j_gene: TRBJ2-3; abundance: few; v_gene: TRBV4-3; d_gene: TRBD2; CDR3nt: TGCGCCAGCAGCCAAGCTAAGCGGGAGATGACGGATACGCAGTATTTT; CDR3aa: CASSQAKREMTDTQYF
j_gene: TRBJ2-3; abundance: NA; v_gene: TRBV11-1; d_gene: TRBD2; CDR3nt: TGTGCCAGCAGCCGCGGACTAGCGGGAGATTGGCGGTTGGGCACAGATACGCAGTATTTT; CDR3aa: CASSRGLAGDWRLGTDTQYF
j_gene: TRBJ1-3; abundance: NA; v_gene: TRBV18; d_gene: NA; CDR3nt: TGTGCCAGCCCCACCGGTCCGGTGGGTGGAAACACCATATATTTT; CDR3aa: CASPTGPVGGNTIYF
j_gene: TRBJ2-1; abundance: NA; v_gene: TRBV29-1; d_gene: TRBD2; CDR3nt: TGCAGCGTTGAAGATTTGGTTAGCGGGAAACGTGAGCAGTTCTTC; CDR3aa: CSVEDLVSGKREQFF
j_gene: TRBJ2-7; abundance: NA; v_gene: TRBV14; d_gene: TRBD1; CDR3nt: TGTGCCAGCAGCCAAGGTAACAGGGGTTCCTACGAGCAGTACTTC; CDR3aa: CASSQGNRGSYEQYF
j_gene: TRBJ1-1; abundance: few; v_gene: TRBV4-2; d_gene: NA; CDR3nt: TGTGCCAGCAGCCCGGAGTTCTGGGAACTGAACACTGAAGCTTTCTTT; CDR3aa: CASSPEFWELNTEAFF
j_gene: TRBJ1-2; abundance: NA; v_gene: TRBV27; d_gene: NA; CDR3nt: TGTGCCAGCAGTCCAGACAGTTACGGCTATGGCTACACCTTC; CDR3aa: CASSPDSYGYGYTF
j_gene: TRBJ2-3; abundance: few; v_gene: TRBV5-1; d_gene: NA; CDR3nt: TGCGCCAGCAGCACGGGGACCTATGGCGATACGCAGTATTTT; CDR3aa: CASSTGTYGDTQYF
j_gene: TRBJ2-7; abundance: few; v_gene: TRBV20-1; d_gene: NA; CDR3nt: TGCAGTGCTAGAGTAGGAGACGAGCAGTACTTC; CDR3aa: CSARVGDEQYF
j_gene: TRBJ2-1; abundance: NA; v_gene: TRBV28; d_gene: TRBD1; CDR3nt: TGTGCCAGCAGTACCCCAGGACAGGGGGCCAATGAGCAGTTCTTC; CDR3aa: CASSTPGQGANEQFF
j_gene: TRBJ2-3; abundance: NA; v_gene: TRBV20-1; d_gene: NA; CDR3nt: TGCAGTGCTAGCGGGAACACAGATACGCAGTATTTT; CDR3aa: CSASGNTDTQYF
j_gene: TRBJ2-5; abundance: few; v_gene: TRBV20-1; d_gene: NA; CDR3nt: TGCAGTGCTAGTACCGGGGGTTACCAAGAGACCCAGTACTTC; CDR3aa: CSASTGGYQETQYF
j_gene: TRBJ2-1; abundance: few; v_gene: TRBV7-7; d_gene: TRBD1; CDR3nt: TGTGCTAGCAGCTCCCAGGGGGCTGGTGAGCAGTTCTTC; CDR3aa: CASSSQGAGEQFF
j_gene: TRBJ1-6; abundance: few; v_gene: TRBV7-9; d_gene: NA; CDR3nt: TGTGCCAGCAGCCCCGGGCCCCCTCGGCCCCTCCACTTT; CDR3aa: CASSPGPPRPLHF
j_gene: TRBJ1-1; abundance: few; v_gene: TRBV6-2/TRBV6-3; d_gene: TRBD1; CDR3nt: TGTGCCAGCAGTCGGAGGGACAGGGTGATGAACACTGAAGCTTTCTTT; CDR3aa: CASSRRDRVMNTEAFF
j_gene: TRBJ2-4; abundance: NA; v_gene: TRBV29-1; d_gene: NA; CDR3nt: TGCAGCGTTGGAGGGACCCAGAAAAACATTCAGTACTTC; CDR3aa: CSVGGTQKNIQYF
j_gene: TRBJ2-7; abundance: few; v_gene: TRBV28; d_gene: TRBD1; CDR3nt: TGTGCCAGCACGAAGACAGGGGGCGCGGCCTACGAGCAGTACTTC; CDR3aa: CASTKTGGAAYEQYF
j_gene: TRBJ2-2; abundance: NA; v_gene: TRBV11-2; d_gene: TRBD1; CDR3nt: TGTGCCAGCAGCTTGTTGACAGGGTACACCGGGGAGCTGTTTTTT; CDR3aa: CASSLLTGYTGELFF
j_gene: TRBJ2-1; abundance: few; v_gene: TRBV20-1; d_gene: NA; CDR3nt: TGCAGTCCCAATAGGGGGGGCTCCTACAATGAGCAGTTCTTC; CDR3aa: CSPNRGGSYNEQFF
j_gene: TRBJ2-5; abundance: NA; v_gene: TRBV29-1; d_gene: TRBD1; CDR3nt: TGCAGCGTTGAACGATGGCAGGGGGCGGGGGAGACCCAGTACTTC; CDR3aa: CSVERWQGAGETQYF
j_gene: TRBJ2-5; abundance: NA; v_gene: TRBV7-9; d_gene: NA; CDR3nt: TGTGCCAGCAGCTTAGCGTACCCCCTCAAGTCGCACTTC; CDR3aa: CASSLAYPLKSHF
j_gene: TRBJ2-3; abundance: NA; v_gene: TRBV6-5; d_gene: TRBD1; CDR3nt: TGTGCCAGCAGTTTAGGGACAGGGGGCGCGACAGATACGCAGTATTTT; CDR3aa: CASSLGTGGATDTQYF
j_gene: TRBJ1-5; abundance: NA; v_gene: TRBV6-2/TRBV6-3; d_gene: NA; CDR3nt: TGTGCCAGCAGAACCGGGACATCCGGGGGCTATAGCAATCAGCCCCAGCATTTT; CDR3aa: CASRTGTSGGYSNQPQHF
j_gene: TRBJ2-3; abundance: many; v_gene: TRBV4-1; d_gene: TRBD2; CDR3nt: TGCGCCAGCAGCCTGAGGTCTAGCGGGGGGGCGAAAGATACGCAGTATTTT; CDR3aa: CASSLRSSGGAKDTQYF
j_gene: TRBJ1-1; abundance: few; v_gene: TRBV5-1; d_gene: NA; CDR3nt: TGCGCCAGCAGCTTGAATCCGAAGGGTGAAGCTTTCTTT; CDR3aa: CASSLNPKGEAFF
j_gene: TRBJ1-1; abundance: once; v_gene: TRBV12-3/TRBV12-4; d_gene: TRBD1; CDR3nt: TGTGTCAGCAGTTCCATCGACAGGGCGAACACTGAAGCTTTCTTT; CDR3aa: CVSSSIDRANTEAFF
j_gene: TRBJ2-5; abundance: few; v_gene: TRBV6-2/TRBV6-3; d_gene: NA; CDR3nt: TGTGCCAGCAGTTATGTCGAAGAGACCCAGTACTTC; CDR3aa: CASSYVEETQYF
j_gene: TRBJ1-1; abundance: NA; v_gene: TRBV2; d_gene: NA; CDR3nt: TGTGCCAGTAACGCCCGGGGGTCGCGGGAAGCTTTCTTT; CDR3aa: CASNARGSREAFF
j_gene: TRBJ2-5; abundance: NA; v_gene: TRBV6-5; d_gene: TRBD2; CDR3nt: TGTGCCAGCAGTTACCAGGAGAGGACTAGCGGACGCGAGACCCAGTACTTC; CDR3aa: CASSYQERTSGRETQYF
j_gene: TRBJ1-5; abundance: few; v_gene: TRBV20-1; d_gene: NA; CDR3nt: TGCAGTGCTAGGGGGGCAGGGAATGGGAATCAGCCCCAGCATTTT; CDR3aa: CSARGAGNGNQPQHF
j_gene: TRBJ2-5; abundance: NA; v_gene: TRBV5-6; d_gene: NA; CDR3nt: TGTGCCAGCAGCCGACCGGGGTCCCAAGAGACCCAGTACTTC; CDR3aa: CASSRPGSQETQYF